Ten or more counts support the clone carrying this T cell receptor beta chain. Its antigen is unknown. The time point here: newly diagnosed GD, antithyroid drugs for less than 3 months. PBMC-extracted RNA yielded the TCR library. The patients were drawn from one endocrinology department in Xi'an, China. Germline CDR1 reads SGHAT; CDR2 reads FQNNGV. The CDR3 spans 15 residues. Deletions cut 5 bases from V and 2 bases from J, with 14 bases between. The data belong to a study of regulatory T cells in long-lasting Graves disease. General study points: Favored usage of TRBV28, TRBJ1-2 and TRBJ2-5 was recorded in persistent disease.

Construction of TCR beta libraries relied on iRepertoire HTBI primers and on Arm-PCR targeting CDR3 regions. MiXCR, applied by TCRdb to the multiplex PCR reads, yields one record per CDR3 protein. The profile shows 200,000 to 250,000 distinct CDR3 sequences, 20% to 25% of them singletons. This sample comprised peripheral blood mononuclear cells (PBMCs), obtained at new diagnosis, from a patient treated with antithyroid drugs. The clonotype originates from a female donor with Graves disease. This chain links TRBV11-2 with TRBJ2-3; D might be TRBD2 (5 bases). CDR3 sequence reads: CASSPGVTFTDTQYF. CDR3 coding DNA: TGTGCCAGCAGCCCCGGGGTCACTTTCACAGATACGCAGTATTTT.